The clone carrying this T cell receptor (beta chain) was observed a few times. The antigen is undetermined. This entry is derived from a study of identical twins. Study findings and constraints: Beta out-of-frame twin sharing showed a weaker excess. The study found that models underestimated out-of-frame TCR alpha sharing in monozygotic twins.

Everyone who donated was a healthy Caucasian. The CDR3 extends over 12 amino acids. Per the germline V gene, CDR1 is SQVTM and CDR2 is ANQGSEA. V shed 7 bases and J 5 bases; nucleotides not matched to a gene: 6. Unique molecular identifiers were in the cDNA, with template-switch universal primer binding. Each CDR3 protein gets one entry after TCRdb re-called the 5' RACE reads with MiXCR. Counted here are 500,000 to 700,000 distinct CDR3 sequences, around 7.4% occurring once; the ten biggest clones make up 1.5% to 2%. This sample also belongs to another study, concerning yellow fever vaccine responses in identical twins.

Sequenced input: PBMCs. The rearrangement joins TRBV29-1 to TRBJ2-7; 9 nucleotides line up with TRBD1. The source of this sequence is a young woman in good health. CDR3 loop: CSAGQGQDEQYF. The CDR3 bases are TGCAGCGCCGGACAGGGGCAGGACGAGCAGTACTTC.